This TCR beta chain was retrieved from a study of control samples from healthy donors and cancer patients. Assay: immunoSEQ multiplex PCR; the TCRdb copy retains only in-frame clones and omits some. The data hold some 100,000 clones, with less than 90% observed a single time. This clone appeared once. The CDR3 has 16 residues. CDR1 and CDR2 from the germline V gene are SGHVS and FQNEAQ. V lost 2 bases and J 8 bases, leaving 21 bases between the germline ends. This clonotype was sampled from a woman aged 50 to 60 in good health. The sample taken for sequencing was blood. The V call is TRBV7-8, the J call TRBJ1-2, with D perhaps TRBD1 (6 bases). The CDR3 bases are TGTGCCAGCAGCTTACGCTGGGGGGCTTTGAGTGACGGCTACACCTTC. It yields the protein CASSLRWGALSDGYTF.